The rows below give T cell receptor beta chains drawn from one sample of a study of shared T cell receptors in the human thymus. Produced via immunoSEQ multiplex PCR; TCRdb's table is partial and in-frame only. The sample contains under 450,000 clones, just under 95% of which appear only once. The sample taken for sequencing was thymocytes. These receptors were collected from a human donor. CDR3s include the opening cysteine and the closing phenylalanine or tryptophan. A D gene is named only where the DNA matches it firmly. Rows may omit the clone size; those that give it use once, few, many or a size class.

size: .; D: TRBD2; J: TRBJ2-2; V: TRBV28; CDR3: CASIPTSGRAPGELFF; DNA: TGTGCCAGCATCCCGACTAGCGGGAGGGCCCCCGGGGAGCTGTTTTTT
size: .; D: .; J: TRBJ2-7; V: TRBV6-5; CDR3: CASSYSPTEDYEQYF; DNA: TGTGCCAGCAGTTACTCCCCGACAGAGGACTACGAGCAGTACTTC
size: .; D: .; J: TRBJ2-7; V: TRBV6-5; CDR3: CASRTDRDTTYEQYF; DNA: TGTGCCAGCAGGACCGACCGGGACACCACCTACGAGCAGTACTTC
size: .; D: TRBD2; J: TRBJ2-1; V: TRBV9; CDR3: CASSGTGRAYNEQFF; DNA: TGTGCCAGCAGCGGCACCGGGAGGGCCTACAATGAGCAGTTCTTC
size: .; D: .; J: TRBJ2-7; V: TRBV5-1; CDR3: CASPADEQYF; DNA: TGCGCCAGCCCCGCTGACGAGCAGTACTTC
size: .; D: .; J: TRBJ2-7; V: TRBV19; CDR3: CASSIRPGQAYEQYF; DNA: TGTGCCAGTAGTATCCGCCCAGGGCAGGCTTACGAGCAGTACTTC
size: .; D: .; J: TRBJ1-2; V: TRBV5-1; CDR3: CASSLAITDYGYTF; DNA: TGCGCCAGCAGCTTGGCCATTACCGACTATGGCTACACCTTC
size: .; D: TRBD1; J: TRBJ2-1; V: TRBV7-2; CDR3: CASSTHAGTGSYNEQFF; DNA: TGTGCCAGCAGCACCCACGCCGGGACAGGGTCGTACAATGAGCAGTTCTTC
size: .; D: .; J: TRBJ2-3; V: TRBV21-1; CDR3: CASIGPAVTNNTDTQYF; DNA: TGTGCCAGCATCGGCCCAGCCGTGACTAACAACACAGATACGCAGTATTTT
size: .; D: .; J: TRBJ1-3; V: TRBV27; CDR3: CASSLKRNPGNTIYF; DNA: TGTGCCAGCAGTTTAAAACGGAACCCTGGAAACACCATATATTTT
size: .; D: .; J: TRBJ2-1; V: TRBV28; CDR3: CASKTVNEQFF; DNA: TGTGCCAGCAAAACAGTCAATGAGCAGTTCTTC
size: .; D: TRBD1; J: TRBJ1-2; V: TRBV4-1; CDR3: CASSQPQDRGRNYGYTF; DNA: TGCGCCAGCAGCCAACCCCAGGACAGGGGGCGCAACTATGGCTACACCTTC
size: .; D: TRBD1; J: TRBJ1-1; V: TRBV6-1; CDR3: CASSADSQGDTEAFF; DNA: TGTGCCAGCAGTGCGGACAGCCAGGGGGACACTGAAGCTTTCTTT
size: .; D: .; J: TRBJ2-1; V: TRBV4-2; CDR3: CASSQERGQGGCNEQFF; DNA: TGTGCCAGCAGCCAAGAAAGAGGGCAGGGCGGCTGCAATGAGCAGTTCTTC
size: once; D: .; J: TRBJ1-2; V: TRBV10-2; CDR3: CASSEEAGYTF; DNA: TGCGCCAGCAGTGAGGAAGCTGGCTACACCTTC
size: once; D: .; J: TRBJ1-2; V: TRBV7-6; CDR3: CASSLGPEDYGYTF; DNA: TGTGCCAGCAGCTTAGGACCGGAGGACTATGGCTACACCTTC
size: .; D: TRBD2; J: TRBJ2-1; V: TRBV7-9; CDR3: CASSLVASGRWNEQFF; DNA: TGTGCCAGCAGCTTAGTGGCTAGCGGGAGATGGAATGAGCAGTTCTTC
size: .; D: .; J: TRBJ1-2; V: TRBV30; CDR3: CATIQGGVDYGYTF; DNA: TGTGCCACAATACAGGGAGGGGTGGACTATGGCTACACCTTC
size: once; D: .; J: TRBJ2-3; V: TRBV19; CDR3: CASSPLRLGWTDTQYF; DNA: TGTGCCAGTAGTCCCCTCCGGCTCGGCTGGACAGATACGCAGTATTTT
size: .; D: TRBD2; J: TRBJ2-7; V: TRBV6-5; CDR3: CASSLSSGRAYEQYF; DNA: TGTGCCAGCAGTCTCTCTAGCGGGAGGGCCTACGAGCAGTACTTC
size: few; D: .; J: TRBJ2-7; V: TRBV28; CDR3: CASSFGQGVYEQYF; DNA: TGTGCCAGCAGTTTCGGCCAGGGTGTCTACGAGCAGTACTTC
size: .; D: .; J: TRBJ1-1; V: TRBV27; CDR3: CASRRPTGLEDGITEAFF; DNA: TGTGCCAGCAGACGTCCCACAGGGTTGGAAGACGGTATCACTGAAGCTTTCTTT
size: .; D: TRBD2; J: TRBJ2-1; V: TRBV5-6; CDR3: CASSLAGAGAGDEQFF; DNA: TGTGCCAGCAGCTTGGCCGGGGCGGGAGCGGGCGATGAGCAGTTCTTC
size: once; D: .; J: TRBJ2-3; V: TRBV13; CDR3: CASSISDGGPSTDTQYF; DNA: TGTGCCAGCAGCATCTCGGATGGAGGGCCAAGCACAGATACGCAGTATTTT
size: .; D: TRBD2; J: TRBJ2-1; V: TRBV7-9; CDR3: CASSNVAGGLGYNEQFF; DNA: TGTGCCAGCAGCAACGTAGCGGGAGGGCTCGGTTACAATGAGCAGTTCTTC
size: .; D: TRBD2; J: TRBJ2-1; V: TRBV19; CDR3: CASSIRPSGMYNEQFF; DNA: TGTGCCAGTAGTATAAGGCCTAGCGGGATGTACAATGAGCAGTTCTTC
size: .; D: TRBD1; J: TRBJ1-6; V: TRBV7-6; CDR3: CASSLAYQGAIDSPLHF; DNA: TGTGCCAGCAGCTTAGCGTACCAGGGGGCCATCGATTCACCCCTCCACTTT
size: .; D: TRBD1; J: TRBJ2-7; V: TRBV5-8; CDR3: CASSWGQGGSYEQYF; DNA: TGTGCCAGCAGCTGGGGACAGGGGGGCTCCTACGAGCAGTACTTC
size: .; D: .; J: TRBJ2-1; V: TRBV12-5; CDR3: CASGPRDGFYNEQFF; DNA: TGTGCTAGTGGTCCCCGGGACGGCTTCTACAATGAGCAGTTCTTC
size: .; D: .; J: TRBJ1-1; V: TRBV15; CDR3: CATSPERDSRNTEAFF; DNA: TGTGCCACCAGCCCCGAGAGAGACAGCCGGAACACTGAAGCTTTCTTT
size: .; D: TRBD2; J: TRBJ2-3; V: TRBV13; CDR3: CASSSLAGGPRTDTQYF; DNA: TGTGCCAGCAGCTCCTTAGCGGGAGGGCCGCGCACAGATACGCAGTATTTT
size: .; D: .; J: TRBJ2-1; V: TRBV29-1; CDR3: CSVRILATDSYNEQFF; DNA: TGCAGCGTACGAATATTAGCGACAGACTCCTACAATGAGCAGTTCTTC
size: .; D: .; J: TRBJ2-1; V: TRBV28; CDR3: CASSFYPPLYNEQFF; DNA: TGTGCCAGCAGTTTTTATCCCCCTCTTTACAATGAGCAGTTCTTC
size: .; D: TRBD2; J: TRBJ2-2; V: TRBV15; CDR3: CATSRVGRANTGELFF; DNA: TGTGCCACCAGCAGAGTGGGGAGGGCGAACACCGGGGAGCTGTTTTTT
size: .; D: TRBD2; J: TRBJ2-2; V: TRBV7-9; CDR3: CASSVGLVDTGELFF; DNA: TGTGCCAGCAGCGTGGGACTAGTCGACACCGGGGAGCTGTTTTTT